Listed here are 12 T cell receptor beta chains from one sample, sequenced in a study of PD-1 blockade in classical Hodgkin lymphoma. All patients experienced relapse after autologous stem cell transplantation, and brentuximab vedotin exposure was variable. Magnetic negative selection, applied to thawed PBMCs, was used to isolate the CD8+ T cells. The data were produced by immunoSEQ multiplex PCR, yet TCRdb's version contains in-frame clones alone and is incomplete. The repertoire includes about 27,000 clones, 88% of them detected once, and around 6.7% sits in the top ten. Sequencing used CD8+ T cells from blood, obtained at baseline. These receptors all stem from a human donor with classical Hodgkin lymphoma.

This chain connects TRBV7-8 to TRBJ2-5; D might be TRBD2 (5 bases). Germline V CDR1 and CDR2: SGHVS, FQNEAQ. The CDR3 is 13 amino acids. V lost 0 bases and J lost 5, with 7 bases in between. CDR3 coding DNA: TGTGCCAGCAGCTTAGCGGGAGCGGAGACCCAGTACTTC. It is translated as CASSLAGAETQYF.

Judged by abundance, this clone is medium-sized. The chain is built from TRBV28 and TRBJ2-1; TRBD2 matches at 10 bases. The V segment lost 6 bases and the J segment 3 bases; nucleotides outside the gene matches: 23. CDR3 size: 21 residues. The germline gives CDR1 MDHEN, CDR2 SYDVKM. CDR3 coding DNA: TGTGCCAGCAGCACACTGTTCTGGACTAGCGGACCCAACCCCATCTACAATGAGCAGTTCTTC. The encoded protein is CASSTLFWTSGPNPIYNEQFF. Looking up the rest from reference TRBV28 and TRBJ2-1 gives the full variable domain: DVKVTQSSRYLVKRTGEKVFLECVQDMDHENMFWYRQDPGLGLRLIYFSYDVKMKEKGDIPEGYSVSREKKERFSLILESASTNQTSMYLCASSTLFWTSGPNPIYNEQFFGPGTRLTVL.

The V and J genes are TRBV6-1 and TRBJ1-2; possible D gene TRBD1, 5 bases. In germline, CDR1 is MNHNS, CDR2 SASEGT. The ends were cut back, 4 bases at V and 13 bases at J, with 22 bases in the middle. This CDR3 region has 14 residues. Written as DNA, the CDR3 is TGTGCCAGCAGTGCCGTCCTCTACCCCGAAGGGGCCACCTTC. This encodes CASSAVLYPEGATF.

The V call is TRBV21-1, the J call TRBJ2-7; the listed D gene, TRBD2, was not tested against the DNA. TRBV21-1 constitutes a pseudogene. The CDR3 is made up of 17 amino acids. The CDR3 DNA is TGTGCCAGCAGCAGGGGGAGGGCGCGCCCGAGCTCCTACGAGCAGTACTTC. Its translation: CASSRGRARPSSYEQYF.

The V and J genes are TRBV27 and TRBJ1-4; 10 positions agree with TRBD1. The germline V gene encodes CDR1 MNHEY and CDR2 SMNVEV (reference sequence). The CDR3 has 15 residues. The junction had 8 bases not matched to a gene; V was cut back by 5 bases and J by 8 bases. Written as DNA, the CDR3 is TGTGCCAGCAGTCCGCGGGACAGGGGTAGAGAAAAACTGTTTTTT. It codes for CASSPRDRGREKLFF.

The V call is TRBV6-1, the J call TRBJ2-7; 7 bases agree with TRBD1. The junction had 10 bases not matched to a gene; V was cut back by 6 bases and J by 2 bases. The CDR3 is 15 residues long. CDR1 is MNHNS, CDR2 SASEGT, per germline. CDR3 in DNA: TGTGCCAGCAGGGGTTGGACAGGACGGGCCTACGAGCAGTACTTC. Amino acid sequence: CASRGWTGRAYEQYF.

This clone occurred once. The rearrangement uses TRBV18 and TRBJ2-3; no reliable D call. Trimming stripped 3 bases from V and 1 base from J, with 5 bases between. The CDR3 totals 13 residues. Germline CDR1 KGHSH, CDR2 LQKENI. CDR3 in DNA: TGTGCCAGCTCACCGGACGGCACAGATACGCAGTATTTT. Its protein is CASSPDGTDTQYF. The whole variable domain, remainder taken from reference TRBV18 and TRBJ2-3, is NAGVMQNPRHLVRRRGQEARLRCSPMKGHSHVYWYRQLPEEGLKFMVYLQKENIIDESGMPKERFSAEFPKEGPSILRIQQVVRGDSAAYFCASSPDGTDTQYFGPGTRLTVL.

As DNA, the CDR3 is TGTGCCAGTAGTATTCGGCTAGCACCCTACGAGCAGTACTTC. Its protein is CASSIRLAPYEQYF. The chain couples TRBV19 to TRBJ2-7; a possible D gene is TRBD2 (5 bases). Germline CDR1 LNHDA, CDR2 SQIVND (reference sequence). Trimming stripped 3 bases from V and 2 bases from J, with 11 bases between. The CDR3 is 14 residues long. The variable domain in full, completed from reference TRBV19 and TRBJ2-7, reads DGGITQSPKYLFRKEGQNVTLSCEQNLNHDAMYWYRQDPGQGLRLIYYSQIVNDFQKGDIAEGYSVSREKKESFPLTVTSAQKNPTAFYLCASSIRLAPYEQYFGPGTRLTVT.

There are a few counts of this clone. Different DNA sequences within this sample yield the same CDR3. V usage is TRBV2 and J usage is TRBJ1-1; D is undetermined. Germline V CDR1 and CDR2: SNHLY, FYNNEI. V lost 8 bases and J lost 4, with 8 bases in between. This CDR3 is 11 amino acids long. The CDR3 DNA reads as TGTGCCAGCCCCCGAGGCACTGAAGCTTTCTTT. Residues: CASPRGTEAFF.

This clone has a handful of counts. J is TRBJ1-2 and V is TRBV5-1; D is unresolved. CDR3 length equals 11 residues. Trimming left V 3 bases short and J 8 bases short, with 8 bases between. Germline loops: CDR1 SGHRS, CDR2 YFSETQ. CDR3 bases: TGCGCCAGCAGCTCGCCGGGGGGCTACACCTTC. Amino acids: CASSSPGGYTF.

This clone is a singleton in its sample. V and J are TRBV30 and TRBJ2-7; 12 bases map to TRBD2. This CDR3 has 17 residues. Trimming took 3 bases from V and 2 from J; bases not matched to a gene: 11. Germline lookup yields CDR1 GTSNPN and CDR2 SVGIG (reference sequence). The CDR3 sequence is CAWSAGTSGFTPYEQYF. The CDR3 DNA reads as TGTGCCTGGAGCGCAGGGACTAGCGGGTTTACCCCCTACGAGCAGTACTTC.

Written as DNA, the CDR3 is TGTGCCAGCAGCTTAGAGTGGTCGGGGAATTTGGCTTTCTTT. Translated, it gives CASSLEWSGNLAFF. The chain has TRBV7-9 and TRBJ1-1; D not certain. Germline CDR1 reads SEHNR; CDR2 reads FQNEAQ (reference sequence). The V gene lost 1 base and the J gene lost 11 bases, with 17 bases spanning the gap. This CDR3 has 14 amino acids.